Listed below are T cell receptor beta chains from one sample, sequenced in a study of shared clonotypes between healthy human individuals. Here immunoSEQ multiplex PCR was the method, and the copy in TCRdb shows in-frame clones only, minus some. The data contain more than 400,000 clones, more than 95% of them singletons. What was sequenced was naive CD4+ T cells sorted from blood. Receptors originate from a woman aged 25 to 39 in good health. CDR3s include the opening cysteine and the closing phenylalanine or tryptophan. A D gene is named only where the DNA matches it firmly. Clone size is given for some rows only: seen once, a few or many times, or a class if the clone is expanded.

d_gene: TRBD1; j_gene: TRBJ1-3; v_gene: TRBV28; abundance: NA; CDR3nt: TGTGCCAGCTTTCGGAGGAGGGGGCCTGGAAACACCATATATTTT; CDR3aa: CASFRRRGPGNTIYF
d_gene: TRBD2; j_gene: TRBJ2-7; v_gene: TRBV19; abundance: once; CDR3nt: TGTGCCAGTAGTATCTTAGCGGGAGGGCCTGTCTACGAGCAGTACTTC; CDR3aa: CASSILAGGPVYEQYF
d_gene: TRBD2; j_gene: TRBJ2-7; v_gene: TRBV28; abundance: NA; CDR3nt: TGTGCCAGCAGTTTAGCGGGGACTAGCGGCTCCTACGAGCAGTACTTC; CDR3aa: CASSLAGTSGSYEQYF
d_gene: NA; j_gene: TRBJ1-1; v_gene: TRBV2; abundance: NA; CDR3nt: TGTGCCAGCACCCGGGGGCCCACTGAAGCTTTCTTT; CDR3aa: CASTRGPTEAFF
d_gene: NA; j_gene: TRBJ2-3; v_gene: TRBV10-3; abundance: NA; CDR3nt: TGTGCCATCAGTGGAACCCAGGGTAGCCCTCAGGGTACGCAGTATTTT; CDR3aa: CAISGTQGSPQGTQYF
d_gene: NA; j_gene: TRBJ1-1; v_gene: TRBV29-1; abundance: NA; CDR3nt: TGCAGCGCTGACCGGGAAGGAAACACTGAAGCTTTCTTT; CDR3aa: CSADREGNTEAFF
d_gene: TRBD1; j_gene: TRBJ2-7; v_gene: TRBV19; abundance: NA; CDR3nt: TGTGCCATCACGGGACAGGTGAGCTCCTACGAGCAGTACTTC; CDR3aa: CAITGQVSSYEQYF
d_gene: NA; j_gene: TRBJ2-7; v_gene: TRBV7-8; abundance: NA; CDR3nt: TGTGCCAGCAGTCATGAACGAGGGGACGAGCAGTACTTC; CDR3aa: CASSHERGDEQYF
d_gene: TRBD2; j_gene: TRBJ2-7; v_gene: TRBV10-3; abundance: NA; CDR3nt: TGTGCCATCTCAAACTCGGGACTAGCAGGCTACGAGCAGTACTTC; CDR3aa: CAISNSGLAGYEQYF
d_gene: NA; j_gene: TRBJ2-1; v_gene: TRBV9; abundance: once; CDR3nt: TGTGCCAGCAGCGCCATCGGCGGGCCGAAAAACAATGAGCAGTTCTTC; CDR3aa: CASSAIGGPKNNEQFF
d_gene: NA; j_gene: TRBJ2-7; v_gene: TRBV28; abundance: once; CDR3nt: TGTGCCAGCAGTTTGGACGGCCCCTACGAGCAGTACTTC; CDR3aa: CASSLDGPYEQYF
d_gene: NA; j_gene: TRBJ2-1; v_gene: TRBV4-1; abundance: NA; CDR3nt: TGCGCCAGCAGCCAAGACGGGGCGGGAAGCTCCTACAATGAGCAGTTCTTC; CDR3aa: CASSQDGAGSSYNEQFF
d_gene: TRBD1; j_gene: TRBJ2-3; v_gene: TRBV9; abundance: NA; CDR3nt: TGTGCCAGCAGCGTCGGGACAGGGGAAAAATCAGATACGCAGTATTTT; CDR3aa: CASSVGTGEKSDTQYF
d_gene: NA; j_gene: TRBJ2-2; v_gene: TRBV27; abundance: NA; CDR3nt: TGTGCCAGCAGTTTATCTGTCACGAACACCGGGGAGCTGTTTTTT; CDR3aa: CASSLSVTNTGELFF
d_gene: TRBD1; j_gene: TRBJ1-1; v_gene: TRBV19; abundance: NA; CDR3nt: TGTGCCAGTACCCTAGACAGGGGGCACACTGAAGCTTTCTTT; CDR3aa: CASTLDRGHTEAFF
d_gene: NA; j_gene: TRBJ1-1; v_gene: TRBV28; abundance: NA; CDR3nt: TGTGCCAGCGGTGGGGCTGCTTTCTTT; CDR3aa: CASGGAAFF
d_gene: NA; j_gene: TRBJ2-3; v_gene: TRBV13; abundance: NA; CDR3nt: TGTGCCAGCAGCTTGACAGCCGGACACCCGCAGTATTTT; CDR3aa: CASSLTAGHPQYF
d_gene: TRBD1; j_gene: TRBJ2-7; v_gene: TRBV28; abundance: NA; CDR3nt: TGTGCCAGCAGTGCCCCCGGGACAGGGATGCCGTACGAGCAGTACTTC; CDR3aa: CASSAPGTGMPYEQYF
d_gene: NA; j_gene: TRBJ2-7; v_gene: TRBV28; abundance: NA; CDR3nt: TGTGCCAGCAGTTTCTTGAGGGCTAGCCAGTACGAGCAGTACTTC; CDR3aa: CASSFLRASQYEQYF
d_gene: NA; j_gene: TRBJ1-2; v_gene: TRBV5-1; abundance: NA; CDR3nt: TGCGCCAGCTCCCGGGACATTAACTATGGCTACACCTTC; CDR3aa: CASSRDINYGYTF
d_gene: TRBD1; j_gene: TRBJ2-7; v_gene: TRBV7-8; abundance: NA; CDR3nt: TGTGCCAGCAGCTTTACAGGGGGCAGGGAGCAGTACTTC; CDR3aa: CASSFTGGREQYF
d_gene: TRBD1; j_gene: TRBJ1-1; v_gene: TRBV6-6; abundance: NA; CDR3nt: TGTGCCAGCAGTCCCGGGACAGGGAGGGGGAACACTGAAGCTTTCTTT; CDR3aa: CASSPGTGRGNTEAFF
d_gene: NA; j_gene: TRBJ2-5; v_gene: TRBV7-9; abundance: NA; CDR3nt: TGTGCCAGCAGCCTATGGAATCAAGAGACCCAGTACTTC; CDR3aa: CASSLWNQETQYF
d_gene: TRBD2; j_gene: TRBJ2-3; v_gene: TRBV29-1; abundance: NA; CDR3nt: TGCAGCGTTGAAACTAGCGCGATCACAGATACGCAGTATTTT; CDR3aa: CSVETSAITDTQYF
d_gene: NA; j_gene: TRBJ2-7; v_gene: TRBV29-1; abundance: NA; CDR3nt: TGCAGCGTCCGGACCGCCTTGGACGAGCAGTACTTC; CDR3aa: CSVRTALDEQYF
d_gene: NA; j_gene: TRBJ2-7; v_gene: TRBV2; abundance: NA; CDR3nt: TGTGCCAGCGTGGGGACGGGAACTCCTTACGAGCAGTACTTC; CDR3aa: CASVGTGTPYEQYF
d_gene: NA; j_gene: TRBJ2-7; v_gene: TRBV28; abundance: NA; CDR3nt: TGTGCCAGCAGTTTTCACAGGGAGCCCTCCTACGAGCAGTACTTC; CDR3aa: CASSFHREPSYEQYF
d_gene: NA; j_gene: TRBJ2-3; v_gene: TRBV13; abundance: NA; CDR3nt: TGTGCCAGCAGCTTACAGGGAACAGATACGCAGTATTTT; CDR3aa: CASSLQGTDTQYF
d_gene: TRBD2; j_gene: TRBJ2-7; v_gene: TRBV2; abundance: NA; CDR3nt: TGTGCCAGCAGTGACAGCGGGAGGGCCAACACCGAGCAGTACTTC; CDR3aa: CASSDSGRANTEQYF
d_gene: NA; j_gene: TRBJ2-6; v_gene: TRBV18; abundance: NA; CDR3nt: TGTGCCAGCTCACCGGTGTTGGGAACAGCAGGCTCTGGGGCCAACGTCCTGACTTTC; CDR3aa: CASSPVLGTAGSGANVLTF
d_gene: TRBD1; j_gene: TRBJ2-7; v_gene: TRBV5-1; abundance: NA; CDR3nt: TGCGCCAGCAGCTTGGGGGACAGGGGTAACGAGCAGTACTTC; CDR3aa: CASSLGDRGNEQYF
d_gene: NA; j_gene: TRBJ2-6; v_gene: TRBV7-9; abundance: NA; CDR3nt: TGTGCCAGCAGCTTCGTGGGGGCCAACGTCCTGACTTTC; CDR3aa: CASSFVGANVLTF
d_gene: NA; j_gene: TRBJ2-7; v_gene: TRBV11-1; abundance: NA; CDR3nt: TGTGCCAGCAGCTTGGGTCTACACTACGAGCAGTACTTC; CDR3aa: CASSLGLHYEQYF
d_gene: NA; j_gene: TRBJ1-2; v_gene: TRBV6-5; abundance: NA; CDR3nt: TGTGCCAGCAGTCTGACCCCGGGTGGCTATGGCTACACCTTC; CDR3aa: CASSLTPGGYGYTF
d_gene: NA; j_gene: TRBJ2-7; v_gene: TRBV5-5; abundance: NA; CDR3nt: TGTGCCAGCCCACTCGGGCTTCTCTACGAGCAGTACTTC; CDR3aa: CASPLGLLYEQYF
d_gene: NA; j_gene: TRBJ2-1; v_gene: TRBV4-1; abundance: NA; CDR3nt: TGCGCCAGCAGCCAAGTGGAGAGCTCCTACAATGAGCAGTTCTTC; CDR3aa: CASSQVESSYNEQFF
d_gene: NA; j_gene: TRBJ2-5; v_gene: TRBV28; abundance: NA; CDR3nt: TGTGCCAGCAGTTCCCAGTACCAAGAGACCCAGTACTTC; CDR3aa: CASSSQYQETQYF
d_gene: TRBD1; j_gene: TRBJ2-1; v_gene: TRBV6-6; abundance: once; CDR3nt: TGTGCCAGCAGTCGACGGGACAGTTTCCCCGAGCAGTTCTTC; CDR3aa: CASSRRDSFPEQFF
d_gene: NA; j_gene: TRBJ1-1; v_gene: TRBV6-5; abundance: NA; CDR3nt: TGTGCCAGCAGTTATTTCACTGAAGCTTTCTTT; CDR3aa: CASSYFTEAFF
d_gene: NA; j_gene: TRBJ1-6; v_gene: TRBV5-6; abundance: NA; CDR3nt: TGTGCCAGCAGCTTGGCGGCAGTTCATAATTCACCCCTCCACTTT; CDR3aa: CASSLAAVHNSPLHF
d_gene: NA; j_gene: TRBJ2-5; v_gene: TRBV6-1; abundance: NA; CDR3nt: TGTGCCAGCAGGGCCGGGACTTTCGAGGGAGAGACCCAGTACTTC; CDR3aa: CASRAGTFEGETQYF
d_gene: NA; j_gene: TRBJ1-4; v_gene: TRBV30; abundance: few; CDR3nt: TGTGCCTGGAATGGGCAGTCTAATGAAAAACTGTTTTTT; CDR3aa: CAWNGQSNEKLFF
d_gene: NA; j_gene: TRBJ1-2; v_gene: TRBV28; abundance: NA; CDR3nt: TGTGCCAGCACCCCGACCCCTATCCGGGGCTACACCTTC; CDR3aa: CASTPTPIRGYTF
d_gene: TRBD2; j_gene: TRBJ2-2; v_gene: TRBV5-4; abundance: NA; CDR3nt: TGTGCCAGCAGCGATAGCGGGAGCTCCGGGGAGCTGTTTTTT; CDR3aa: CASSDSGSSGELFF
d_gene: NA; j_gene: TRBJ2-3; v_gene: TRBV7-5; abundance: NA; CDR3nt: TGTGTCAGAAAGGGACAAGGAACCACAGATACGCAGTATTTT; CDR3aa: CVRKGQGTTDTQYF
d_gene: NA; j_gene: TRBJ2-7; v_gene: TRBV6-5; abundance: NA; CDR3nt: TGTGCCAGCAGTTACTCGAGGGCTAAGGGGTACGAGCAGTACTTC; CDR3aa: CASSYSRAKGYEQYF
d_gene: NA; j_gene: TRBJ1-5; v_gene: TRBV2; abundance: NA; CDR3nt: TGTGCCAGCAGTGAGGGGACGGGCAATCAGCCCCAGCATTTT; CDR3aa: CASSEGTGNQPQHF
d_gene: TRBD2; j_gene: TRBJ2-2; v_gene: TRBV27; abundance: NA; CDR3nt: TGTGCCAGCAGTCCCTCGGGGGGTACCGGGGAGCTGTTTTTT; CDR3aa: CASSPSGGTGELFF
d_gene: TRBD1; j_gene: TRBJ1-1; v_gene: TRBV2; abundance: NA; CDR3nt: TGTGCCAGCAGTACGGACAGGGCCACTGAAGCTTTCTTT; CDR3aa: CASSTDRATEAFF
d_gene: NA; j_gene: TRBJ1-2; v_gene: TRBV6-1; abundance: NA; CDR3nt: TGTGCCAGCAGTGATCACTTTAGGGTGGACTATGGCTACACCTTC; CDR3aa: CASSDHFRVDYGYTF
d_gene: NA; j_gene: TRBJ1-1; v_gene: TRBV6-1; abundance: once; CDR3nt: TGTGCCAGCAGAGGCAGGACCGGCGCTGAAGCTTTCTTT; CDR3aa: CASRGRTGAEAFF